The sequence of this TCR beta chain was determined in a study of cytomegalovirus exposure and HLA in healthy donors. Trimming shortened V by 3 bases and J by 5 bases, and 7 bases separated the two germline ends. Per the germline V gene, CDR1 is MRHNA and CDR2 is SNTAGT. The CDR3 length is 13 residues. In regard to this clone: What it recognizes is unknown.

In the PCR, 60 Vbeta and 13 Jbeta primers were used. Clones were read by immunoSEQ multiplex PCR, and TCRdb kept only the in-frame ones, dropping some. This sample carries about 73,000 clones, 80% of them seen once, and the ten largest clones take around 0.96%. Notes on the study in general: Cytomegalovirus-associated TCR beta chains were listed, numbering 164.

Input material: PBMCs. The TCR was taken from a male donor in good health and CMV-seronegative. The rearrangement joins TRBV6-4 to TRBJ2-2, with D possibly being TRBD1 (6 bases). DNA of the CDR3: TGTGCCAGCAGTGATAGGGGGACCGGGGAGCTGTTTTTT. The encoded protein is CASSDRGTGELFF.